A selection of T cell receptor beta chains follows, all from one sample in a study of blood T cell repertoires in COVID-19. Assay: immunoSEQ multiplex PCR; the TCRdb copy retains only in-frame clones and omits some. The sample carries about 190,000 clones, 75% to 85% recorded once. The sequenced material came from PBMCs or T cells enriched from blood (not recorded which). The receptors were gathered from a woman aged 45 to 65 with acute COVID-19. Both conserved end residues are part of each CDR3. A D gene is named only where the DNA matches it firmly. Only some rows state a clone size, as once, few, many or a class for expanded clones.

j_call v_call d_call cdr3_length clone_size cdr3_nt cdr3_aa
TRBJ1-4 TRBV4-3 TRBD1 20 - TGCGCCAGCAGCCAACTAATGTCAGGGGGCTCATTCACAACTAATGAAAAACTGTTTTTT CASSQLMSGGSFTTNEKLFF
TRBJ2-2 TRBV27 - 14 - TGTGCCAGCAGTTTATCAGGGGATACCGGGGAGCTGTTTTTT CASSLSGDTGELFF
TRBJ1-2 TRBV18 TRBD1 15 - TGTGCCAGCTCACTACCCGGGACAGGCACCAATGGCTACACCTTC CASSLPGTGTNGYTF
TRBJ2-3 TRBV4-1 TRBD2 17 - TGCGCCAGCAGCCAAGATCTGGCGGGGGGCCGGACAGATACGCAGTATTTT CASSQDLAGGRTDTQYF
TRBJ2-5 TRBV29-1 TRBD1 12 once TGCAGCTTACGACAGGGGAGAGAGACCCAGTACTTC CSLRQGRETQYF
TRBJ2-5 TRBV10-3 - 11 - TGTGCCAGCCGAGGCCAAGAGACCCAGTACTTC CASRGQETQYF
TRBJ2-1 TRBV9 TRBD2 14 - TGTGCCAGCAGCGGGGGACTAGCTTACAATGAGCAGTTCTTC CASSGGLAYNEQFF
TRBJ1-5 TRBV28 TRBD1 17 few TGTGCCAGCAGAACGCCCTCAGGGGGCTATCAGGGTCAGCCCCAGCATTTT CASRTPSGGYQGQPQHF
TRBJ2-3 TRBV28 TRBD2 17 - TGTGCCAGCAGCCTCGAAGGACTAGCGGGGGGGCCGGATACGCAGTATTTT CASSLEGLAGGPDTQYF
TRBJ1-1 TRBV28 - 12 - TGTGCCAGCAGCCGAGCGGGGTTCGAAGCTTTCTTT CASSRAGFEAFF
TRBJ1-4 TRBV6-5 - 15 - TGTGCCAGCAGGGGGGGGCGGAGTTTTAATGAAAAACTGTTTTTT CASRGGRSFNEKLFF
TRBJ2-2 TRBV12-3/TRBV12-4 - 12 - TGTGCCAGCAGTCCAGGAACCGGGGAGCTGTTTTTT CASSPGTGELFF
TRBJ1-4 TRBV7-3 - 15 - TGTGCCAGCAGACCCCGGGTCGTAACTAATGAAAAACTGTTTTTT CASRPRVVTNEKLFF
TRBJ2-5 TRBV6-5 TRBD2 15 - TGTGCCAGCAGCGCTCATAGCGGGAGAAAAGAGACCCAGTACTTC CASSAHSGRKETQYF
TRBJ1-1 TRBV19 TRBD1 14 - TGTGCCACCACGGACAGGGTGGAGAACACTGAAGCTTTCTTT CATTDRVENTEAFF
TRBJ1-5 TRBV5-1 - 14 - TGCGCCAGCAGCTTGGCGTCGGGAAATCAGCCCCAGCATTTT CASSLASGNQPQHF
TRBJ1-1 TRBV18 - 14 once TGTGCCAGCTCACCAGCAGGGCTTAACACTGAAGCTTTCTTT CASSPAGLNTEAFF
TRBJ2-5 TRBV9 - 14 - TGTGCCAGCAGCGCCCAACAGGGAAAAGAGACCCAGTACTTC CASSAQQGKETQYF
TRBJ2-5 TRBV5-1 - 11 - TGCGCCAGCAGCTTGACGAGGACCCAGTACTTC CASSLTRTQYF
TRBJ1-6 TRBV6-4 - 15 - TGTGCCAGCAGTGAATTGGCGGGAGATAATTCACCCCTCCACTTT CASSELAGDNSPLHF
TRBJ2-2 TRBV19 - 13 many TGTGCCAGTAGTGTACTTTCTATCGGGGAGCTGTTTTTT CASSVLSIGELFF
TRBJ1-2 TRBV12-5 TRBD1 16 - TGTGCTAGTGGTTTGGTACCTGCCAGGGGGGTGGGTGGCTACACCTTC CASGLVPARGVGGYTF
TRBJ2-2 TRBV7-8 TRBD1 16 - TGTGCCAGCAGCCGCAGGACAGGGGTGCTAGACGGGGAGCTGTTTTTT CASSRRTGVLDGELFF
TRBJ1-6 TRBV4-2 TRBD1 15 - TGTGCCAGCAGCCAAGGGGACAGGGGTAATTCACCCCTCCACTTT CASSQGDRGNSPLHF
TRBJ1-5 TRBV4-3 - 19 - TGCGCCAGCAGCCAAGATCGGGGCGGAGGGAGGGGAATCAATCAGCCCCAGCATTTT CASSQDRGGGRGINQPQHF
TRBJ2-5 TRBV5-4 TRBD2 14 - TGTGCCAGCAGCCTCCGGGGGGTCCAAGAGACCCAGTACTTC CASSLRGVQETQYF
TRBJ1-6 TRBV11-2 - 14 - TGTGCCAGCAGCGCTGCAACAGGGTTTTCACCCCTCCACTTT CASSAATGFSPLHF
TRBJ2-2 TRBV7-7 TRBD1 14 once TGTGCTAGCAGCCGGGACAGAGGCACCGGGGAGCTGTTTTTT CASSRDRGTGELFF
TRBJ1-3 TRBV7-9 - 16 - TGTGCCAGCAGCTTAATGGGACTACCCTCTGGAAACACCATATATTTT CASSLMGLPSGNTIYF
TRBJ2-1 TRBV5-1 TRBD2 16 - TGCGCCAGCAGCTTGGGGGGACTAGCCCCTGGTTATGAGCAGTTCTTC CASSLGGLAPGYEQFF
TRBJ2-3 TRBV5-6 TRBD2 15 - TGTGCCAGCAGCTTGCTGCGCGGGGGGGCCGATACGCAGTATTTT CASSLLRGGADTQYF
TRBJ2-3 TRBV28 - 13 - TGTGCCAGCAGTTCGGGGAGCACAGATACGCAGTATTTT CASSSGSTDTQYF
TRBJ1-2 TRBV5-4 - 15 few TGTGCCAGCAGCACCCGCGGACGGGGAAACTATGGCTACACCTTC CASSTRGRGNYGYTF
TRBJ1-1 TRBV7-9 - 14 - TGTGCCAGCAGCTATGGGGGGGAGAACACTGAAGCTTTCTTT CASSYGGENTEAFF
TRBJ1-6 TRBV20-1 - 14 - TGCAGTGCTAGTCCGGGGTTGTATAATTCACCCCTCCACTTT CSASPGLYNSPLHF
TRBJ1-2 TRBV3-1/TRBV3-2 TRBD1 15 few TGTGCCAGCAGCCAAGTGCTACAGGGGGGCTATGGCTACACCTTC CASSQVLQGGYGYTF
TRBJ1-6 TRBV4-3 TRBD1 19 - TGCGCCAGCAGCCCATATATCACCGGGACAGGGGGCTCGAGTTCACCCCTCCACTTT CASSPYITGTGGSSSPLHF
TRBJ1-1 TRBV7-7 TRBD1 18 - TGTGCTAGCAGTCGCTACCTCCGGGACAGGGGGCGCGTACCTGAAGCTTTCTTT CASSRYLRDRGRVPEAFF
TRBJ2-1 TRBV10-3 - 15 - TGTGCCATCAGTGAGCCTTTACAGGTGAAAAATGAGCAGTTCTTC CAISEPLQVKNEQFF
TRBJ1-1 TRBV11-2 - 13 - TGTGCCAGCAGCCCGACTTCGATTACTGAAGCTTTCTTT CASSPTSITEAFF
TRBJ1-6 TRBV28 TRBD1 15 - TGTGCCAGCAGTACCTCCAGGGGGCAGAATTCACCCCTCCACTTT CASSTSRGQNSPLHF
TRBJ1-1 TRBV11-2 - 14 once TGTGCCAGCAGCTTAGAATGGAGGGCCCCTGAAGCTTTCTTT CASSLEWRAPEAFF
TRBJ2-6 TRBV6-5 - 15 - TGTGCCAGCACCCGCGAACAGCCGGCAGCCAACGTCCTGACTTTC CASTREQPAANVLTF
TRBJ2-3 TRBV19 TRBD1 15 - TGTGCCAGTAGTATTTGGGACAGGGGGGAAGATACGCAGTATTTT CASSIWDRGEDTQYF
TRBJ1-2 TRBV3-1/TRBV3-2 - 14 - TGTGCCAGCAGCCAAGGACAGGTCGGTTCGGGCTACACCTTC CASSQGQVGSGYTF
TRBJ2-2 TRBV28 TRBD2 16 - TGTGCCAGCAGTCCCTGGGGACTAGCGGGGCCCGGGGAGCTGTTTTTT CASSPWGLAGPGELFF
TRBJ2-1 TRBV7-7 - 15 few TGTGCCAGCAGCCCGAAAGGGGGGGGGTACAATGAGCAGTTCTTC CASSPKGGGYNEQFF
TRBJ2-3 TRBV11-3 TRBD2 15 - TGTGCCAGCAGCTTAGGTTTTGGCGGGGGGGCCCCGCAGTATTTT CASSLGFGGGAPQYF
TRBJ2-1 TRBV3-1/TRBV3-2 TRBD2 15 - TGTGCCAGCCGAACCACATCTAGCGGAGCCAATGAGCAGTTCTTC CASRTTSSGANEQFF
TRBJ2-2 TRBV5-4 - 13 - TGTGCCAGCAGCTTGGACGGCACCGGGGAGCTGTTTTTT CASSLDGTGELFF
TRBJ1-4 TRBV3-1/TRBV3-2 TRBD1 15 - TGTGCCAGCAGCCTATACGGACAGGGGAACGAAAAACTGTTTTTT CASSLYGQGNEKLFF
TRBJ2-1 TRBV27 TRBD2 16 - TGTGCCAGCAGTTTATCGGGCGCGGGGGTCTACAATGAGCAGTTCTTC CASSLSGAGVYNEQFF